Each of the 9 T cell receptor beta chains below was sequenced from the same sample in a study of blood T cell repertoires in COVID-19. Measured with immunoSEQ multiplex PCR; TCRdb has only the in-frame clones, and not every one. The sample contains approximately 240,000 clones, 80% to 95% of which appear only once. The sequencing input was peripheral blood. All receptors derive from a young man with COVID-19, enrolled during active disease.

This chain's CDR3 is CASRPPRATNEKLFF. CDR3 DNA sequence: TGTGCCAGCAGGCCCCCCAGGGCGACTAATGAAAAACTGTTTTTT. The chain couples TRBV2 to TRBJ1-4, with TRBD1 as a possible D gene (5 bases). Trimming took off 6 bases at V and 2 bases at J, with 13 bases between the two ends. The CDR3 loop spans 15 amino acids. Germline CDR1 and CDR2: SNHLY and FYNNEI.

The CDR3 sequence is CASSTGVSNQPQHF. The CDR3 DNA reads as TGTGCCAGCAGTACAGGGGTTAGCAATCAGCCCCAGCATTTT. The J gene is TRBJ1-5, the V gene TRBV6-2 or TRBV6-3, with TRBD1 matching 7 bases. CDR1 is MNHEY, CDR2 SVGEGT, per germline. The CDR3 covers 14 residues. Germline trimming cut 5 bases from V and 0 bases from J; bases unmatched to any gene: 1.

V and J are TRBV6-5 and TRBJ1-6; TRBD1 matches 7 bases. The CDR3 is 14 amino acids. The germline V gene has CDR1 MNHEY and CDR2 SVGAGI. The V segment lost 0 bases and the J segment 16 bases; nucleotides outside the gene matches: 9. The CDR3 DNA reads TGTGCCAGCAGTTACTCAAACAGTGTGACAGGGCTCCACTTT. Translation: CASSYSNSVTGLHF.

This clone was seen a single time. CDR3 in amino acids: CASSEHREGGYTF. CDR3 sequence (DNA): TGCGCCAGCAGTGAGCACAGGGAGGGTGGCTACACCTTC. V gene TRBV10-1 combines with J gene TRBJ1-2; D may be TRBD1 (6 bases). The ends were cut back, 2 bases at V and 7 bases at J, with 11 bases in the middle. Looked up from germline, CDR1 is WNHNN and CDR2 is SYGVQD (reference sequence). The length of the CDR3 is 13 residues.

The CDR3 sequence is CASSLGGVTVNTEAFF. The CDR3 bases are TGTGCCAGCAGCTTAGGTGGGGTGACAGTGAACACTGAAGCTTTCTTT. The chain combines TRBV11-2 with TRBJ1-1; tentative D call: TRBD1 (5 bases). Germline V gene sequence: CDR1 SGHAT, CDR2 FQNNGV. The CDR3 is made up of 16 amino acids. V gave up 1 base and J gave up 0 bases, with 12 bases separating them.

The chain couples TRBV11-2 to TRBJ1-4; D unresolved. Germline V gene lookup returns CDR1 SGHAT and CDR2 FQNNGV. CDR3 length: 13 amino acids. Trimming left V 3 bases short and J 5 bases short, with 7 bases between. The chain's CDR3 is CASSLGWNEKLFF. DNA for the CDR3: TGTGCCAGCAGCTTGGGCTGGAATGAAAAACTGTTTTTT.

The J gene is TRBJ1-1, the V gene TRBV5-1, with 7 positions matching TRBD1. In germline, CDR1 is SGHRS, CDR2 YFSETQ. V was pared by 6 bases and J by 1 base, with 6 bases of the junction left unmatched. The CDR3 is 14 amino acids. The chain's CDR3 is CASTRQGSNTEAFF. The CDR3 DNA reads TGCGCCAGCACACGACAGGGCTCGAACACTGAAGCTTTCTTT.

The V call is TRBV2, the J call TRBJ2-3, with 8 bases lining up with TRBD1. Germline loops: CDR1 SNHLY, CDR2 FYNNEI. After removal of 10 bases from V and 2 bases from J, the junction contained 11 bases not matched to a gene. The CDR3 is 15 residues long. CDR3 residues: CATHEAGGVTDTQYF. For the CDR3, the DNA is TGTGCCACCCACGAAGCAGGGGGCGTCACAGATACGCAGTATTTT.

The chain carries TRBV7-9 and TRBJ1-1, with TRBD1 as a possible D gene (6 bases). Germline V lookup: CDR1 SEHNR, CDR2 FQNEAQ (reference sequence). V was shortened by 5 bases and J by 8 bases, with 21 bases between the two germline ends. This CDR3 region has 15 residues. The CDR3 here is CASSPRGSGGSEAFF. CDR3 in DNA: TGTGCCAGCAGCCCCAGAGGGTCTGGGGGCTCCGAAGCTTTCTTT.